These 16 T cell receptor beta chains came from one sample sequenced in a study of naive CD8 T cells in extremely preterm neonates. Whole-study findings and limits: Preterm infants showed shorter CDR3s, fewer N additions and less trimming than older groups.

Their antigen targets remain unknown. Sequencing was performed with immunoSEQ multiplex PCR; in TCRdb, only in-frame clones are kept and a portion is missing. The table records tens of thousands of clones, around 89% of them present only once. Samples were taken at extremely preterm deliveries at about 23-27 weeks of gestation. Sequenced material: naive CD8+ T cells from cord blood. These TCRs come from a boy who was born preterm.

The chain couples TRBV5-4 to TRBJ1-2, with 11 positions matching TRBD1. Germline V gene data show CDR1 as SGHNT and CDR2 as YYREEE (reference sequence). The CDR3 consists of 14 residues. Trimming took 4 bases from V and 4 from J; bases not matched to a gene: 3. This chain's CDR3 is CASSQGTGGYGYTF. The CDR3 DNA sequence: TGTGCCAGCAGCCAAGGGACAGGGGGCTATGGCTACACCTTC.

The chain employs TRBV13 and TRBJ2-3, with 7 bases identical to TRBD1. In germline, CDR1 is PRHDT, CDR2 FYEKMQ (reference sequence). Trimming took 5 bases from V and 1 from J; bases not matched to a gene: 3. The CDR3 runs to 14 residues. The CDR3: CASSETGGTDTQYF. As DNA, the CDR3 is TGTGCCAGCAGCGAAACAGGGGGCACAGATACGCAGTATTTT.

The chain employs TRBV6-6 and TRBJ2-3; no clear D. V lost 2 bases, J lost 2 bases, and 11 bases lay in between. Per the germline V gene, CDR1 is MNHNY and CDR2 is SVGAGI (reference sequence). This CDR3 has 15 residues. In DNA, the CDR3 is TGTGCCAGCAGTTACGGAAAAGCCCACACAGATACGCAGTATTTT. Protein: CASSYGKAHTDTQYF.

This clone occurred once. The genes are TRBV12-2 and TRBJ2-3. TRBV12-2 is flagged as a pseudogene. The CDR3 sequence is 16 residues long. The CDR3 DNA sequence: TGTGCAAGTCGCTTAGTGAAGGCTTGTAGCACAGATACGCAGTATTTT. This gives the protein CASRLVKACSTDTQYF.

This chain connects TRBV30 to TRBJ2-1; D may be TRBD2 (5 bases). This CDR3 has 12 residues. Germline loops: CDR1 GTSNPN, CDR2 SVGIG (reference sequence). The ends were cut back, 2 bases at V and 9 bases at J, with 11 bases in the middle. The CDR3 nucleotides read TGTGCCTGGAGTCTCAGCGGTGTTGAGCAGTTCTTC. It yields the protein CAWSLSGVEQFF.

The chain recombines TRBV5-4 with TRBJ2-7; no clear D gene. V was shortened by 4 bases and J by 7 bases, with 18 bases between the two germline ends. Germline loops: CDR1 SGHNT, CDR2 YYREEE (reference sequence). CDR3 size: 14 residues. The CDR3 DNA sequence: TGTGCCAGCAGCGTCTCAGGCCCGCTCGGGGAGCAGTACTTC. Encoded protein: CASSVSGPLGEQYF. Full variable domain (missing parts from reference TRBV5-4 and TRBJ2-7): ETGVTQSPTHLIKTRGQQVTLRCSSQSGHNTVSWYQQALGQGPQFIFQYYREEENGRGNFPPRFSGLQFPNYSSELNVNALELDDSALYLCASSVSGPLGEQYFGPGTRLTVT.

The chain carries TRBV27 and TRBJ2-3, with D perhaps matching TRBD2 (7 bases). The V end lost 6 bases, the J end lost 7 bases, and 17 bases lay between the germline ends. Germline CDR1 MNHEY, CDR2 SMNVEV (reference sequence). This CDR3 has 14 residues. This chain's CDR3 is CASRRGGAKNTQYF. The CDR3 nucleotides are TGTGCCAGCAGGAGGGGGGGGGCCAAGAATACGCAGTATTTT.

CDR3 sequence (DNA): TGTGCCAGTAGTATAGATCTGGACAACACTGAAGCTTTCTTT. This sequence encodes CASSIDLDNTEAFF. V usage is TRBV19 and J usage is TRBJ1-1, with no clear D. The CDR3 has 14 amino acids. Trimming took 0 bases from V and 2 from J, leaving 7 bases between them. In germline, CDR1 is LNHDA, CDR2 SQIVND (reference sequence).

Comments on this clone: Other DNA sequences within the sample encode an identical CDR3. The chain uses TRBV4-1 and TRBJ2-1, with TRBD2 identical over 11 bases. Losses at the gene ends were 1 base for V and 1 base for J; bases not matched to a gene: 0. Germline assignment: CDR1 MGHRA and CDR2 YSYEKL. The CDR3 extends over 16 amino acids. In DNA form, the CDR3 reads TGCGCCAGCAGCCAAGGACTAGCGGGGTCCTACAATGAGCAGTTCTTC. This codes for CASSQGLAGSYNEQFF.

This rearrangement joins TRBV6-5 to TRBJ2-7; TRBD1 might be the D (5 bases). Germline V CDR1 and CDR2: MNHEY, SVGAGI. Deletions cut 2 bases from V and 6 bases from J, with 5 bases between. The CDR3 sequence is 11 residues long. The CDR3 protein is CASSYTGEQYF. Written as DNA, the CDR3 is TGTGCCAGCAGTTACACAGGCGAGCAGTACTTC.

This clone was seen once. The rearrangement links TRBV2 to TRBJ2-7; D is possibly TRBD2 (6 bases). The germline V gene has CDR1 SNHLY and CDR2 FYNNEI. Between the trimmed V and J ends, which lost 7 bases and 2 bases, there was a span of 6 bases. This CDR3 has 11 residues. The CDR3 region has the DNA TGTGCCAGCACTAGCGCCTACGAGCAGTACTTC. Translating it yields CASTSAYEQYF.

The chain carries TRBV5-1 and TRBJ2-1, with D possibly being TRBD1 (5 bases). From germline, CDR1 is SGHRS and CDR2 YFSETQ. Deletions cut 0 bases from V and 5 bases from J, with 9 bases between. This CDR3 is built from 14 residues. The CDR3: CASSLVGRDNEQFF. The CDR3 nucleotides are TGCGCCAGCAGCTTGGTGGGCAGGGACAATGAGCAGTTCTTC. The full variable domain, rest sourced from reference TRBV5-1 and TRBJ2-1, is KAGVTQTPRYLIKTRGQQVTLSCSPISGHRSVSWYQQTPGQGLQFLFEYFSETQRNKGNFPGRFSGRQFSNSRSEMNVSTLELGDSALYLCASSLVGRDNEQFFGPGTRLTVL.

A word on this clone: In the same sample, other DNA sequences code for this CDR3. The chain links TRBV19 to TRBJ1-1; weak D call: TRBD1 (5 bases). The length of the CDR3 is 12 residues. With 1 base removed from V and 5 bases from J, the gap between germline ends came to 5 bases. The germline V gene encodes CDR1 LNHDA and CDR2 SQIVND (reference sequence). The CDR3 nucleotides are TGTGCCAGTAGTATAGGACAGACTGAAGCTTTCTTT. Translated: CASSIGQTEAFF. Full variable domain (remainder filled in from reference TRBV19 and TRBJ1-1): DGGITQSPKYLFRKEGQNVTLSCEQNLNHDAMYWYRQDPGQGLRLIYYSQIVNDFQKGDIAEGYSVSREKKESFPLTVTSAQKNPTAFYLCASSIGQTEAFFGQGTRLTVV.

The CDR3 DNA follows: TGTGCCAGCAGCTCGACAGGGGCTGAAGCTTTCTTT. Its protein is CASSSTGAEAFF. The chain is built from TRBV11-2 and TRBJ1-1; 8 bases are a match to TRBD1. Trimming removed 4 bases from V and 6 bases from J; junction bases left unmatched: 1. The CDR3 runs 12 residues. From germline, CDR1 is SGHAT and CDR2 FQNNGV. Full variable domain (missing parts from reference TRBV11-2 and TRBJ1-1): EAGVAQSPRYKIIEKRQSVAFWCNPISGHATLYWYQQILGQGPKLLIQFQNNGVVDDSQLPKDRFSAERLKGVDSTLKIQPAKLEDSAVYLCASSSTGAEAFFGQGTRLTVV.

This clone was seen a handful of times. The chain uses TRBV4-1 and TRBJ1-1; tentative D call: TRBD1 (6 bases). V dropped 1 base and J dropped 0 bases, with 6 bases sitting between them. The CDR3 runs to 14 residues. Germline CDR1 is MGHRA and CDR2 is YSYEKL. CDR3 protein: CASSQGQVNTEAFF. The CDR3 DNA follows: TGCGCCAGCAGCCAAGGACAGGTGAACACTGAAGCTTTCTTT.

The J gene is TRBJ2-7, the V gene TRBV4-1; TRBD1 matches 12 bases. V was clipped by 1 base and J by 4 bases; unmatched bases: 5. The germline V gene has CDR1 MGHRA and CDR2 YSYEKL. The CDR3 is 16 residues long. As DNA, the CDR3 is TGCGCCAGCAGCCAAGCCCCGGGACAGGGGGCGTACGAGCAGTACTTC. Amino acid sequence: CASSQAPGQGAYEQYF.